Listed below are T cell receptor beta chains from one sample, sequenced in a study of breast tumors, draining lymph nodes, adjacent tissues. One entry per CDR3 protein results from TCRdb running MiXCR on the multiplex PCR reads. Here the sample spans about 6,600 distinct CDR3 sequences, about 45% being singletons. Sequencing was done on a sample of tumor-adjacent breast tissue. The receptor source for this set is a female donor with breast cancer. Some clones in this sample may be carry-over from other donors' samples. Both conserved end residues are part of each CDR3. The D gene is left open where the match is weak. Clone size appears in some rows only: once, few, many, or a class for an expanded clone.

d_call	v_call	j_call	clone_size	cdr3_aa	cdr3_nt
-	TRBV20-1	TRBJ1-2	medium-sized	CSASTANYGYTF	TGCAGTGCTAGCACAGCTAACTATGGCTACACCTTC
TRBD2	TRBV5-1	TRBJ2-6	once	CASSGSSGGYSGANVLTF	TGCGCCAGCAGCGGATCTAGCGGGGGGTACTCTGGGGCCAACGTCCTGACTTTC
-	TRBV7-8	TRBJ1-6	medium-sized	CASSLGPGFNSPLHF	TGTGCCAGCAGCTTAGGACCAGGGTTCAATTCACCCCTCCACTTT
TRBD1	TRBV12-3/TRBV12-4	TRBJ1-2	-	CASSRDSSFYGYTF	TGTGCCAGCAGTCGGGACAGCAGCTTTTATGGCTACACCTTC
TRBD2	TRBV10-1	TRBJ2-7	-	CASSEPPTSGGRHEQYF	TGCGCCAGCAGTGAACCCCCGACTAGCGGAGGGAGACACGAGCAATACTTC
-	TRBV20-1	TRBJ2-5	-	CSATENQETQYF	TGCAGTGCCACGGAGAACCAAGAGACCCAGTACTTC
-	TRBV9	TRBJ1-6	-	CASSGPDSPYNSPLHF	TGTGCCAGCAGCGGACCCGACAGTCCTTATAATTCACCCCTCCACTTT
TRBD2	TRBV6-2/TRBV6-3	TRBJ2-3	many	CASSWRAGGVDTQYF	TGTGCCAGCAGTTGGCGAGCGGGAGGGGTTGATACGCAGTATTTT
-	TRBV4-1	TRBJ2-3	medium-sized	CASSPQGHVSTDTQYF	TGCGCCAGCAGCCCACAGGGCCACGTTAGCACAGATACGCAGTATTTT
TRBD1	TRBV9	TRBJ1-6	medium-sized	CASSPLTGMNSPLHF	TGTGCCAGCAGCCCCCTGACAGGGATGAATTCACCCCTCCACTTT
-	TRBV15	TRBJ1-5	-	CATSSWGASNQPQHF	TGTGCCACCAGCAGTTGGGGGGCAAGCAATCAGCCCCAGCATTTT
-	TRBV7-9	TRBJ1-1	few	CASSLNGGGLGGTEAFF	TGTGCCAGCAGCTTAAATGGAGGGGGTCTCGGGGGCACTGAAGCTTTCTTT
-	TRBV11-2	TRBJ2-1	-	CASSLSVVGYEQFF	TGTGCCAGCAGCTTAAGTGTGGTGGGCTACGAGCAGTTCTTC
-	TRBV19	TRBJ1-2	-	CASNVTRGNGYTF	TGTGCCAGTAATGTGACCAGGGGCAATGGCTACACCTTC
TRBD2	TRBV5-6	TRBJ2-3	many	CASSLVATTSGRGNTQYF	TGTGCCAGCAGCTTGGTAGCAACGACTAGCGGGAGGGGGAATACGCAGTATTTT
-	TRBV20-1	TRBJ2-1	-	CSVGTEQFF	TGCAGTGTGGGGACCGAGCAGTTCTTC
-	TRBV28	TRBJ2-5	many	CASTPGLGVVDQYF	TGTGCCAGCACACCGGGACTCGGGGTGGTTGACCAGTACTTC
-	TRBV5-1	TRBJ2-1	-	CASSLGQGTIYNEQFF	TGCGCCAGCAGCTTGGGACAGGGGACTATATACAATGAGCAGTTCTTC
TRBD1	TRBV5-4	TRBJ2-2	-	CASSTQGAGELFF	TGTGCCAGCAGCACACAGGGGGCCGGGGAGCTGTTTTTT
-	TRBV6-6	TRBJ2-6	-	CASSYSKGGPGANVLTF	TGTGCCAGCAGTTACTCGAAGGGGGGACCTGGGGCCAACGTCCTGACTTTC
-	TRBV20-1	TRBJ2-7	-	CSARDVGRQYERYF	TGCAGTGCTAGAGATGTCGGGCGTCAATACGAGCGGTACTTC
-	TRBV6-1	TRBJ2-5	many	CASRRWTDQETQYF	TGTGCCAGCAGACGCTGGACGGACCAAGAGACCCAGTACTTC
TRBD2	TRBV7-2	TRBJ2-5	many	CASSSSGRALQETQYF	TGTGCCAGCAGCTCTAGCGGGAGAGCACTCCAAGAGACCCAGTACTTC
-	TRBV5-1	TRBJ2-7	-	CASSSNSYEQYF	TGCGCCAGCAGCTCGAACTCCTACGAGCAGTACTTC
TRBD2	TRBV20-1	TRBJ2-1	medium-sized	CSARELAGYNEQFF	TGCAGTGCTAGAGAACTAGCGGGCTACAATGAGCAGTTCTTC